The 15 T cell receptor beta chains below all came from one sample that was sequenced in a study of T cells in Graves' hyperthyroidism and ophthalmopathy. The CDR3 regions of TCR beta were amplified from RNA transcripts. With the HTBI primer set, the TCR CDR3 went through a first round of RT-PCR. Each CDR3 protein is one row after TCRdb ran MiXCR on the multiplex PCR reads. The sample has fewer than 450,000 distinct CDR3 sequences, roughly 15% seen once. Sequencing was done on a sample of blood. Receptors originate from a woman aged 25 to 39 with Graves' hyperthyroidism that later progressed to Graves' ophthalmopathy.

This clonotype has at least ten counts. This sequence joins TRBV6-1 and TRBJ2-7; 7 nucleotides line up with TRBD1. The ends lost 7 bases at V and 3 bases at J; junction bases unmatched: 12. The CDR3 contains 15 residues. Germline V gene lookup returns CDR1 MNHNS and CDR2 SASEGT. The CDR3 sequence: CASNIQGNLNYEQYF. CDR3 bases: TGTGCCAGCAATATACAGGGGAACCTAAACTACGAGCAGTACTTC.

This clonotype was counted many times. The chain combines TRBV12-3 or TRBV12-4 with TRBJ1-5; TRBD1 matches 9 bases. This CDR3 has 15 residues. Trimming took 7 bases from V and 5 from J; bases not matched to a gene: 9. CDR3 in DNA: TGTGCCAGCACCCCTACCGGGACAGGGTATCAGCCCCAGCATTTT. This translates into CASTPTGTGYQPQHF.

V gene TRBV5-6 combines with J gene TRBJ2-7; D not resolved. V lost 0 bases and J 2 bases, leaving 12 bases between the germline ends. The V gene's germline CDR1 is SGHDT and CDR2 YYEEEE. The CDR3 sequence is 15 residues long. The CDR3 bases are TGTGCCAGCAGCTTGGTTGGGCAGGCCGCCTACGAGCAGTACTTC. Amino acid sequence: CASSLVGQAAYEQYF.

This clonotype was recorded at least ten times. V usage is TRBV30 and J usage is TRBJ2-5; D gene uncertain. Germline V CDR1 and CDR2: GTSNPN, SVGIG (reference sequence). There are 13 residues in the CDR3. V was clipped by 0 bases and J by 5 bases, with 10 bases between them. CDR3 in DNA: TGTGCCTGGAGTGTACTTTTGGGGGAGACCCAGTACTTC. Residues: CAWSVLLGETQYF.

The chain employs TRBV29-1 and TRBJ2-3, with unresolved D. Deletions cut 7 bases from V and 1 base from J, with 12 bases between. Looked up from germline, CDR1 is SQVTM and CDR2 is ANQGSEA. This CDR3 region has 13 residues. CDR3 protein: CSATNQGTDTQYF. The CDR3 DNA reads TGCAGCGCCACCAACCAGGGCACAGATACGCAGTATTTT.

This clonotype was observed a handful of times. The chain has TRBV14 and TRBJ2-7; D perhaps matches TRBD1 (6 bases). The CDR3 length is 15 residues. In germline, CDR1 is SGHDN, CDR2 FVKESK. V lost 1 base and J lost 2, with 12 bases in between. CDR3 in amino acids: CASSQGNRVTYEQYF. Here the CDR3 DNA reads TGTGCCAGCAGCCAAGGGAACAGGGTAACCTACGAGCAGTACTTC.

This sequence joins TRBV28 and TRBJ2-7; D ambiguous. The V gene's germline CDR1 is MDHEN and CDR2 SYDVKM. This CDR3 is 12 amino acids long. V gave up 8 bases and J gave up 7 bases, with 15 bases separating them. CDR3 sequence: CASGEGLREQYF. The CDR3 DNA sequence: TGTGCCAGCGGAGAAGGGTTAAGAGAGCAGTACTTC.

The rearrangement uses TRBV6-5 and TRBJ2-7; the D gene is possibly TRBD2 (5 bases). Per germline, CDR1 MNHEY and CDR2 SVGAGI. V was trimmed by 5 bases and J by 7 bases, leaving 21 bases between them. CDR3 length equals 15 residues. The CDR3 protein is CASSLDGLEKGEQYF. In nucleotides, the CDR3 is TGTGCCAGCAGTCTCGATGGACTGGAGAAAGGGGAGCAGTACTTC.

This clonotype was picked up many times. The rearrangement joins TRBV4-1 to TRBJ2-1, with 9 bases identical to TRBD2. This CDR3 has 18 amino acids. The germline V gene encodes CDR1 MGHRA and CDR2 YSYEKL. The ends lost 4 bases at V and 2 bases at J; junction bases unmatched: 12. The CDR3 region is CASSPLGGSGGPYNEQFF. The DNA of the CDR3 is TGCGCCAGCAGCCCCCTCGGCGGTAGCGGGGGCCCCTACAATGAGCAGTTCTTC.

This clonotype was counted between two and nine times. The V and J genes are TRBV10-3 and TRBJ2-1; D gene ambiguous. V gave up 2 bases and J gave up 0 bases, with 8 bases separating them. The CDR3 loop spans 15 amino acids. The germline CDR1 and CDR2 sequences are ENHRY and SYGVKD. The CDR3 bases are TGTGCCATCAGTGAGGGGAAGAGCTCCTACAATGAGCAGTTCTTC. Amino acid sequence: CAISEGKSSYNEQFF.

This clonotype was recorded many times. The CDR3 nucleotides read TGTGCCAGCAGTCGGGACCCATACACAGCGGATGAGCAGTTCTTC. It translates to CASSRDPYTADEQFF. The J gene is TRBJ2-1, the V gene TRBV6-2 or TRBV6-3; either TRBD1 or TRBD2 may fit D (5 bases each). Germline lookup yields CDR1 MNHEY and CDR2 SVGEGT. This CDR3 has 15 residues. Trimming shortened V by 5 bases and J by 8 bases, and 19 bases separated the two germline ends.

This clonotype was detected a few times. In DNA form, the CDR3 reads TGCAGTGCTAGTTATGGGGGACACGGCACTGAAGCTTTCTTT. Translating it yields CSASYGGHGTEAFF. The chain carries TRBV20-1 and TRBJ1-1; a possible D gene is TRBD1 (6 bases). Germline V gives CDR1 DFQATT, CDR2 SNEGSKA (reference sequence). This CDR3 region has 14 residues. Deletions cut 3 bases from V and 4 bases from J, with 15 bases between.

This rearrangement joins TRBV7-2 to TRBJ1-1; D unclear. Deletions cut 1 base from V and 2 bases from J, with 8 bases between. Germline V gene data show CDR1 as SGHTA and CDR2 as FQGNSA. The CDR3 extends over 14 amino acids. The CDR3 DNA reads TGTGCCAGCAGCTTAGGTGTCTTTAACACTGAAGCTTTCTTT. Residues: CASSLGVFNTEAFF.

In its sample, this clonotype was seen many times. The chain is built from TRBV10-1 and TRBJ1-6; D remains unclear. CDR3 length: 13 residues. V was trimmed by 2 bases and J by 7 bases, leaving 6 bases between them. CDR1 and CDR2 from the germline V gene are WNHNN and SYGVQD (reference sequence). The CDR3 spells CASSEDPNSPLHF. CDR3 bases: TGCGCCAGCAGTGAGGATCCAAATTCACCCCTCCACTTT.

This clonotype occurred many times. V is TRBV12-3 or TRBV12-4 and J is TRBJ2-7; D tentatively reads TRBD1 or TRBD2 (5 bases each). Trimming took off 3 bases at V and 3 bases at J, with 9 bases between the two ends. CDR3 size: 13 residues. The CDR3 nucleotides read TGTGCCAGCAGTTTCGATGGGGGCTACGAGCAGTACTTC. Encoded protein: CASSFDGGYEQYF.